This T cell receptor (beta chain) originates from a study of T cell changes during pregnancy in multiple sclerosis. Germline lookup yields CDR1 SQVTM and CDR2 ANQGSEA. The CDR3 has 15 residues. The V segment lost 0 bases and the J segment 4 bases; nucleotides outside the gene matches: 8. Libraries were prepared by immunoSEQ multiplex PCR; TCRdb keeps only in-frame clonotypes and omits some of them. The profile shows about 28,000 clones, 92% of them singletons. This receptor was obtained from a female donor in good health, enrolled as a control in a pregnancy study. The chain employs TRBV29-1 and TRBJ1-2; 7 nucleotides agree with TRBD1. The specimen comprised peripheral blood, sampled in the first trimester of pregnancy. This CDR3 is CSVEDRQGDIYGYTF. The CDR3 DNA sequence: TGCAGCGTTGAAGATCGACAGGGCGACATCTATGGCTACACCTTC.